This T cell receptor (beta chain) was captured in a study of blood T cell repertoires in COVID-19 (dated by TCRdb to 2020 to 2022). Broadly, across the study: Samples covering the acute and convalescent phases of COVID-19 were provided by collaborators in the United States, Italy and Spain. Sample metadata almost always included a de-identified subject ID, COVID-19 status, age in years and sex. The dataset comprised deeply sampled blood TCRbeta repertoires from subjects exposed to, actively infected with, or recovered from COVID-19. Samples came from the ongoing ImmuneRACE study (first 160 participants) plus 1,254 subjects from 6 global collaborators. Where HLA class I and class II types were available, the types were taken from metadata supplied by the sample provider, not from assay-based typing. A freely available public database, intended as a resource for researchers studying the immune response to SARS-CoV-2, is where the repertoires were released. The material from the prospective study consisted of cDNA or gDNA derived from T cells, B-cell-depleted T cells, or PBMCs. Broad study findings and their caveats: Clinical and demographic metadata were provided uncurated, with the amount varying by source and participant.

Collaborating institutions collected whole blood in K2EDTA tubes following their own protocols. Collaborator samples were shipped for TCRbeta analysis as frozen whole blood, isolated PBMCs, or DNA extracted from either sample type. Worth noting for this clone: No antigen is known for it. Per-base qualities were not stored, and no clone one base away is much larger.

The immunoSEQ Assay, a bias-controlled multiplex PCR, was used to amplify TCRbeta CDR3 regions from genomic DNA. On the study's bioinformatics: The number of nucleated cells in each sample was estimated by amplification of reference gene primers within the assay. Sequence reads were collapsed and filtered to measure the absolute abundance of every unique TCRbeta CDR3 rearrangement. For each sample, productive Simpson clonality was calculated by taking the square root of Simpson's diversity index across productive rearrangements. Entries here come from immuneACCESS through TCRdb and include only in-frame sequences with V and J called. Some clones fail to appear in such tables; in the studies checked, an unresolved V gene covers under half of the shortfall, and the cause of the remainder is unknown. From that table come the V and J calls and clone size; the DNA was used to work out D and trimming. The sample table holds 400,000 to 450,000 clones, of which more than 80% were seen once. The top ten clonotypes cover roughly 1.4% of the sample.

Sequencing was done on a sample of peripheral blood. The sequence was collected from a woman aged 25 to 39 with active or convalescent COVID-19.

The CDR3 protein sequence reads: CASTLTIPGTGFGGNQPQHF. The sequenced DNA: TGTGCCAGTACCCTAACCATTCCCGGGACAGGGTTTGGGGGCAATCAGCCCCAGCATTTT. Recombination linked TRBV19 to TRBJ1-5; the junction holds 9 bases that match TRBD1. CDR3 length: 20 amino acids, cysteine to phenylalanine. Only the CDR3 region is kept as DNA, spanning 60 bases read in frame from base 1. The germline V end is reduced by 7 bases and the J end by 2 bases; junction bases left unmatched: 21. CDR1 and CDR2, per the germline V gene (reference sequence), are LNHDA and SQIVND.